These 7 T cell receptor beta chains originate from one sample sequenced in a study of T-cell reconstitution after alpha-beta-depleted transplantation in children. Preparation of the TCRbeta library was carried out with unique molecular identifiers. TCRdb itself ran the PCR reads through MiXCR, one entry per CDR3 protein. The table has about a million distinct CDR3 sequences, roughly 31% seen once; the top ten hold roughly 27%. The material sequenced was PBMCs, mostly from graft donor cells, taken 360 days after TCRalphabeta/CD19-depleted stem cell transplant. These receptors were collected from a boy under two years old who had a stem cell transplant for SCID, so the T cells may come from the graft donor.

In its sample, this clonotype was seen a few times. The V and J genes are TRBV7-9 and TRBJ1-4; 7 bases fit TRBD1. The CDR3 length is 15 residues. CDR1 and CDR2 (germline): SEHNR, FQNEAQ (reference sequence). V gave up 0 bases and J gave up 11 bases; unmatched junction bases: 9. CDR3 sequence: CASSLAGQDVLKLFF. CDR3 coding DNA: TGTGCCAGCAGCTTAGCCGGACAGGACGTTCTTAAACTGTTTTTT. The variable domain in full, completed from reference TRBV7-9 and TRBJ1-4, reads DTGVSQNPRHKITKRGQNVTFRCDPISEHNRLYWYRQTLGQGPEFLTYFQNEAQLEKSRLLSDRFSAERPKGSFSTLEIQRTEQGDSAMYLCASSLAGQDVLKLFFGSGTQLSVL.

The gene calls are TRBV4-2 and TRBJ1-4; D gene unclear. Trimming took 6 bases from V and 1 from J, leaving 18 bases between them. CDR3 size: 17 residues. Germline CDR1 and CDR2: LGHNA and YNFKEQ. CDR3 DNA sequence: TGTGCCAGCAGGTACAGTCATGGCAGTGGAACTAATGAAAAACTGTTTTTT. Its protein product is CASRYSHGSGTNEKLFF.

This sequence joins TRBV20-1 and TRBJ2-3, with TRBD2 as a possible D gene (5 bases). The CDR3 has 15 residues. Germline CDR1 DFQATT, CDR2 SNEGSKA (reference sequence). V lost 0 bases to trimming and J lost 1 base, with 11 bases between them. CDR3 sequence: CSARDAGAGTDTQYF. Written as DNA, the CDR3 is TGCAGTGCTAGAGATGCGGGCGCCGGCACAGATACGCAGTATTTT.

This clonotype was detected only a few times. The rearrangement links TRBV6-2 or TRBV6-3 to TRBJ2-5; 7 nucleotides match TRBD2. This CDR3 has 17 residues. Germline V lookup: CDR1 MNHEY, CDR2 SVGEGT. J gave up 5 bases and V 1 base, and 13 bases lay outside the gene matches. The chain's CDR3 is CASSYLTSWTTWETQYF. The CDR3 region has the DNA TGTGCCAGCAGTTACTTGACTAGCTGGACGACGTGGGAGACCCAGTACTTC.

The gene calls are TRBV12-3 or TRBV12-4 and TRBJ1-1, with D possibly matching TRBD1 (5 bases). This CDR3 is built from 13 residues. Trimming pared 8 bases from V and 1 base from J, leaving 11 bases between. The CDR3 DNA is TGTGCCAGCGTAGGGACGGCGAACACTGAAGCTTTCTTT. Translated, it gives CASVGTANTEAFF.

The chain employs TRBV3-1 and TRBJ2-7; 8 bases are shared with TRBD2. Trimming removed 1 base from V and 4 bases from J; junction bases left unmatched: 3. CDR3 size: 14 residues. Germline values: CDR1 LGHDT, CDR2 YNNKEL (reference sequence). DNA of the CDR3: TGTGCCAGCAGCCAAGGAAGACTAGCGTACGAGCAGTACTTC. Amino acids: CASSQGRLAYEQYF.

This clonotype was recorded a few times. This chain joins TRBV12-3 or TRBV12-4 and TRBJ1-1, with TRBD1 as a possible D gene (6 bases). CDR3 length: 14 residues. Trimming shortened V by 6 bases and J by 4 bases, and 15 bases separated the two germline ends. The CDR3 region is CASRQSRTATEAFF. The CDR3 region has the DNA TGTGCCAGCAGACAGTCCCGGACAGCCACTGAAGCTTTCTTT.